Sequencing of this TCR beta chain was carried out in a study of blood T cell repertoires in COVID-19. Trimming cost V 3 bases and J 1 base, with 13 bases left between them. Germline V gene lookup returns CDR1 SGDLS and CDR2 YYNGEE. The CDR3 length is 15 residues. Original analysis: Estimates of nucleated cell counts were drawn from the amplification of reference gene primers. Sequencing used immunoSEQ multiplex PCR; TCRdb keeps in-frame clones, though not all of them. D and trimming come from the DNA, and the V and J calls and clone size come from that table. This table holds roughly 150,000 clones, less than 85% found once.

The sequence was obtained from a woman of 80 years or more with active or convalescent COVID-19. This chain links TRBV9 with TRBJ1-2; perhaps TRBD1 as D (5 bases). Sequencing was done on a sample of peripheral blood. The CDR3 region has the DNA TGTGCCAGCAGCGCCGGGGGAGACTTTAACTATGGCTACACCTTC. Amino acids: CASSAGGDFNYGYTF.